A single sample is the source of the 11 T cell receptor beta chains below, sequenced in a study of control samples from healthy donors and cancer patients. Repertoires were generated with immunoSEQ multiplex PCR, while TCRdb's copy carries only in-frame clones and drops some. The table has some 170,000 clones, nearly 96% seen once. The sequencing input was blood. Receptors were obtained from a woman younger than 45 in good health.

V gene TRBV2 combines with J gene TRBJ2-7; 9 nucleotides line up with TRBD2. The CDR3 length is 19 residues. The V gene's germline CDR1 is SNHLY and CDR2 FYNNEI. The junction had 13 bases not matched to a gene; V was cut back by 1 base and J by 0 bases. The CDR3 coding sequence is TGTGCCAGCAGTGAAGGGCTAGCGGGGACGCGGATCAGCTCCTACGAGCAGTACTTC. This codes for CASSEGLAGTRISSYEQYF.

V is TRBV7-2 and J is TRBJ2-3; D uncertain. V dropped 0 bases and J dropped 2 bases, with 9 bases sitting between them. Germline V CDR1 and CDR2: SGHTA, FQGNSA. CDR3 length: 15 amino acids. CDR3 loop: CASSLARLDTDTQYF. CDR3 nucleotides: TGTGCCAGCAGCTTAGCGCGGTTGGACACAGATACGCAGTATTTT.

The CDR3 spells CASSSQSGVVATGELFF. For the CDR3, the DNA is TGCGCCAGCAGTTCCCAGTCCGGGGTGGTAGCAACCGGGGAGCTGTTTTTT. The V and J genes are TRBV5-1 and TRBJ2-2; maybe TRBD2 (5 bases). This CDR3 has 17 residues. Trimming removed 5 bases from V and 5 bases from J, with 22 bases in between. CDR1 and CDR2 (germline): SGHRS, YFSETQ.

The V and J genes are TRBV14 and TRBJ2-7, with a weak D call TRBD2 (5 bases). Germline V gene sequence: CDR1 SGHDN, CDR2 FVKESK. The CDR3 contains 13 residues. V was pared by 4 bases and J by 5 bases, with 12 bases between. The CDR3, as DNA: TGTGCCAGCAGCCTCGGTCTAGCCAACGAGCAGTACTTC. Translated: CASSLGLANEQYF.

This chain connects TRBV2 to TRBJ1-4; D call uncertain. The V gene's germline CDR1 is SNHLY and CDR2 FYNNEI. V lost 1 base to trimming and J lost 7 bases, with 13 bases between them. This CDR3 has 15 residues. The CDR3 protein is CASSEEGGWVEKLFF. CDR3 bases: TGTGCCAGCAGTGAAGAGGGCGGGTGGGTTGAAAAACTGTTTTTT.

The CDR3 is CASSPRGGNTEAFF. CDR3 in DNA: TGTGCCAGCAGCCCCCGGGGGGGGAACACTGAAGCTTTCTTT. This chain links TRBV11-1 with TRBJ1-1; perhaps TRBD1 as D (5 bases). Germline lookup yields CDR1 SGHAT and CDR2 FQDESV (reference sequence). V shed 5 bases and J shed 1 base, with 11 bases lying between them. The CDR3 has 14 amino acids.

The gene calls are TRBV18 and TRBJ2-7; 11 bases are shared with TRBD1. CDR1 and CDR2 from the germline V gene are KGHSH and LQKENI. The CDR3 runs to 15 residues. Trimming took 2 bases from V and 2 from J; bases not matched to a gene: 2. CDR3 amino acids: CASSPGTGGTYEQYF. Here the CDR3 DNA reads TGTGCCAGCTCACCAGGGACAGGGGGGACCTACGAGCAGTACTTC.

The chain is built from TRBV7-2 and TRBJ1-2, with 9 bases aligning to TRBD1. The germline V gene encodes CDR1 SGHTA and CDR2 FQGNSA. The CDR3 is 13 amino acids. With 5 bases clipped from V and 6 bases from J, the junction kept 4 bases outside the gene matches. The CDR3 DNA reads TGTGCCAGCAGCATCCGGACAGGGGATGGCTACACCTTC. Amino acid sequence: CASSIRTGDGYTF.

The CDR3 reads CASSPWTGEYNEQFF. In nucleotides, the CDR3 is TGTGCCAGCAGTCCATGGACAGGGGAGTACAATGAGCAGTTCTTC. V is TRBV6-5 and J is TRBJ2-1, with 9 bases aligning to TRBD1. V dropped 5 bases and J dropped 4; count of bases not matched to a gene: 6. The CDR3 runs 15 residues. The V gene's germline CDR1 is MNHEY and CDR2 SVGAGI.

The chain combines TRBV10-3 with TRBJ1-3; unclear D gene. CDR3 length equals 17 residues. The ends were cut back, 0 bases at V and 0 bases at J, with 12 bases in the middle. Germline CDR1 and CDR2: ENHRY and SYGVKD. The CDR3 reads CAISESIGSHSGNTIYF. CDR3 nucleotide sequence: TGTGCCATCAGTGAGTCTATCGGCAGCCACTCTGGAAACACCATATATTTT.

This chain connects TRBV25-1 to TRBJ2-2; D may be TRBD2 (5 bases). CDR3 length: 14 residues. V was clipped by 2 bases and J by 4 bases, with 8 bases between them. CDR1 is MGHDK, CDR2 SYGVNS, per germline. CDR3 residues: CASSETGSTGELFF. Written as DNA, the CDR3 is TGTGCCAGCAGTGAAACGGGGTCCACCGGGGAGCTGTTTTTT.